These 30 T cell receptor beta chains came from one sample sequenced in a study of neoadjuvant anti-PD-1 for oral cavity cancer. Time point reported: after neoadjuvant nivolumab, at surgical resection. TCRdb keeps only in-frame clones here, not all; method: immunoSEQ multiplex PCR. The sample has more than 13,000 clones, 65% to 80% seen once. The source material was PBMCs, sampled after nivolumab (anti-PD-1) treatment. The source of these receptors is a person aged 35-79 years with oral cavity squamous cell carcinoma.

This clone has just one count. The chain employs TRBV7-6 and TRBJ2-7, with D perhaps TRBD2 (7 bases). The germline V gene has CDR1 SGHVS and CDR2 FNYEAQ. The CDR3 loop spans 16 amino acids. Trimming pared 2 bases from V and 0 bases from J, leaving 14 bases between. This CDR3 reads CASSLMAGAHSYEQYF. CDR3 in DNA: TGTGCCAGCAGCTTAATGGCGGGGGCACACTCCTACGAGCAGTACTTC.

The V gene is TRBV19, the J gene TRBJ2-1; 10 bases map to TRBD2. CDR3 size: 15 residues. Germline CDR1 is LNHDA and CDR2 is SQIVND (reference sequence). After removal of 3 bases from V and 4 bases from J, the junction contained 3 bases not matched to a gene. The CDR3 loop reads CASSITSGVYNEQFF. The CDR3 DNA follows: TGTGCCAGTAGTATCACTAGCGGGGTGTACAATGAGCAGTTCTTC.

This clone was counted a few times. The chain links TRBV4-2 to TRBJ1-5; D uncertain. Between the trimmed V and J ends, which lost 1 base and 1 base, there was a span of 11 bases. Germline V gene data show CDR1 as LGHNA and CDR2 as YNFKEQ. The CDR3 has 16 amino acids. The CDR3 protein is CASSQVEGRSNQPQHF. CDR3 DNA sequence: TGTGCCAGCAGCCAAGTCGAAGGGCGAAGCAATCAGCCCCAGCATTTT.

The table lists this clone with a count of one. The V gene is TRBV5-1, the J gene TRBJ1-1; TRBD1 is a possible D gene (6 bases). Germline CDR1 reads SGHRS; CDR2 reads YFSETQ. V gave up 1 base and J gave up 6 bases, with 10 bases separating them. The CDR3 contains 13 residues. This chain's CDR3 is CASSLTGPAEAFF. CDR3 coding DNA: TGCGCCAGCAGCTTGACAGGGCCCGCTGAAGCTTTCTTT.

This clone has only one observation. The rearrangement links TRBV2 to TRBJ1-2; 7 nucleotides agree with TRBD1. Trimming took 7 bases from V and 4 from J; bases not matched to a gene: 3. The CDR3 runs 12 residues. Germline values: CDR1 SNHLY, CDR2 FYNNEI. As DNA, the CDR3 is TGTGCCAGCACGAGGGACAGCTATGGCTACACCTTC. Translating gives CASTRDSYGYTF.

The chain recombines TRBV19 with TRBJ1-2; D uncertain. Germline loops: CDR1 LNHDA, CDR2 SQIVND (reference sequence). V lost 1 base, J lost 4 bases, and 16 bases lay in between. The CDR3 is 16 amino acids. The chain's CDR3 is CASSIAPEPRPYGYTF. The CDR3 DNA reads as TGTGCCAGTAGTATAGCCCCTGAACCAAGACCCTATGGCTACACCTTC.

In this sample, this clone turned up a few times. The chain links TRBV10-3 to TRBJ1-1; D is possibly TRBD1 (5 bases). The CDR3 consists of 12 residues. Between the trimmed V and J ends, which lost 10 bases and 8 bases, there was a span of 17 bases. Germline V lookup: CDR1 ENHRY, CDR2 SYGVKD. The CDR3 protein is CASSSRDEEAFF. In DNA form, the CDR3 reads TGTGCCAGCAGCTCGAGGGACGAGGAAGCTTTCTTT.

There are a few counts of this clone. This sequence joins TRBV9 and TRBJ1-1; D remains unclear. CDR1 is SGDLS, CDR2 YYNGEE, per germline. This CDR3 has 14 amino acids. V gave up 6 bases and J gave up 2 bases, with 14 bases separating them. The DNA for the CDR3 is TGTGCCAGCACCAAGCGGCTAGACAACACTGAAGCTTTCTTT. Protein product: CASTKRLDNTEAFF.

This chain connects TRBV7-9 to TRBJ1-5; 7 nucleotides line up with TRBD1. The CDR3 runs to 15 residues. The germline V gene encodes CDR1 SEHNR and CDR2 FQNEAQ (reference sequence). V shed 5 bases, J shed 3 bases, and the junction held 7 bases outside the gene matches. The CDR3 coding sequence is TGTGCCAGCAGCCCGACAGGGCTAGACAATCAGCCCCAGCATTTT. Translated: CASSPTGLDNQPQHF.

A single count supports this clone. V and J are TRBV6-4 and TRBJ1-1; 8 bases line up with TRBD1. V was pared by 5 bases and J by 4 bases, with 6 bases of the junction left unmatched. Per germline, CDR1 MRHNA and CDR2 SNTAGT. This CDR3 region has 14 residues. CDR3 loop: CASSPGQGGTEAFF. The CDR3 DNA sequence: TGTGCCAGCAGTCCTGGACAGGGTGGCACTGAAGCTTTCTTT.

The gene calls are TRBV2 and TRBJ1-3; 7 nucleotides match TRBD1. Germline assignment: CDR1 SNHLY and CDR2 FYNNEI. Trimming at V came to 9 bases and at J to 6 bases, leaving 17 bases not matched to a gene. This CDR3 has 16 amino acids. CDR3 DNA sequence: TGTGCCAGTAATGGGGCAGGGGGGACCCGAAAAAACACCATATATTTT. Its translation: CASNGAGGTRKNTIYF.

A single count supports this clone. This sequence joins TRBV7-8 and TRBJ2-7; D uncertain. The germline CDR1 and CDR2 sequences are SGHVS and FQNEAQ. This CDR3 contains 12 residues. V lost 6 bases to trimming and J lost 4 bases, with 10 bases between them. CDR3 sequence (DNA): TGTGCCAGCAGTCGCTGGGGATACGAGCAGTACTTC. This translates into CASSRWGYEQYF.

This chain connects TRBV6-6 to TRBJ1-1; 8 bases map to TRBD1. This CDR3 comprises 15 residues. The germline CDR1 and CDR2 sequences are MNHNY and SVGAGI (reference sequence). J gave up 1 base and V 0 bases, and 1 base lay outside the gene matches. CDR3 loop: CASSYSDRGNTEAFF. In nucleotides, the CDR3 is TGTGCCAGCAGTTACTCAGACAGGGGGAACACTGAAGCTTTCTTT.

V gene TRBV28 combines with J gene TRBJ1-1; TRBD1 is a possible D gene (5 bases). CDR1 MDHEN and CDR2 SYDVKM come from the germline V gene. V lost 3 bases and J 11 bases, leaving 16 bases between the germline ends. This CDR3 is 13 amino acids long. The CDR3 coding sequence is TGTGCCAGCAGTTTCGAGGCCCAGACAGAGGCTTTCTTT. This sequence encodes CASSFEAQTEAFF.

The gene calls are TRBV6-5 and TRBJ1-2, with 8 bases fitting TRBD1. This CDR3 is 16 amino acids long. V was pared by 0 bases and J by 1 base, with 4 bases of the junction left unmatched. The germline CDR1 and CDR2 sequences are MNHEY and SVGAGI. CDR3 nucleotide sequence: TGTGCCAGCAGTTACTCGACTACAGGGGGTAACTATGGCTACACCTTC. Protein: CASSYSTTGGNYGYTF.

The rearrangement joins TRBV10-1 to TRBJ2-7, with 11 bases matching TRBD1. Germline V gene lookup returns CDR1 WNHNN and CDR2 SYGVQD (reference sequence). Trimming took 0 bases from V and 2 from J; bases not matched to a gene: 9. The CDR3 totals 18 residues. For the CDR3, the DNA is TGCGCCAGCAGTGAGTCGAGGACAGGGGGCTTTATAACCTACGAGCAGTACTTC. Protein: CASSESRTGGFITYEQYF.

V and J are TRBV6-1 and TRBJ1-2, with no clear D. Between the trimmed V and J ends, which lost 1 base and 0 bases, there was a span of 6 bases. CDR1 and CDR2 from the germline V gene are MNHNS and SASEGT. The CDR3 runs to 14 residues. The CDR3 is CASSEDGANYGYTF. DNA for the CDR3: TGTGCCAGCAGTGAAGATGGGGCTAACTATGGCTACACCTTC.

This clone has a handful of counts. This chain links TRBV4-2 with TRBJ2-3; 9 bases are shared with TRBD2. The CDR3 is 16 amino acids. Germline V CDR1 and CDR2: LGHNA, YNFKEQ. Germline trimming cut 4 bases from V and 2 bases from J; bases unmatched to any gene: 7. This CDR3 reads CASSPRLAGITDTQYF. The DNA for the CDR3 is TGTGCCAGCAGCCCCCGGCTAGCGGGGATCACAGATACGCAGTATTTT.

The chain carries TRBV19 and TRBJ1-5; tentatively, D is TRBD1 (6 bases). CDR3 length: 13 amino acids. V lost 5 bases, J lost 6 bases, and 11 bases lay in between. Germline CDR1 reads LNHDA; CDR2 reads SQIVND (reference sequence). The CDR3 here is CASSSQGVQPQHF. The CDR3 DNA reads as TGTGCCAGTAGTTCACAGGGAGTTCAGCCCCAGCATTTT.

The rearrangement links TRBV10-3 to TRBJ2-7; D may correspond to TRBD1 or TRBD2 (7 bases each). Germline V gene lookup returns CDR1 ENHRY and CDR2 SYGVKD. The CDR3 is 13 amino acids. The CDR3 sequence: CVTAGSGGEEQYF. CDR3 in DNA: TGTGTCACCGCCGGCTCAGGGGGGGAGGAGCAGTACTTC.

This chain links TRBV5-1 with TRBJ2-7; possibly TRBD1 for D (5 bases). The CDR3 covers 14 residues. V was cut by 0 bases and J by 5 bases, with 12 bases left in between. Looked up from germline, CDR1 is SGHRS and CDR2 is YFSETQ. CDR3 in amino acids: CASSLAAGLNEQYF. The CDR3 coding sequence is TGCGCCAGCAGCTTGGCGGCAGGGCTCAACGAGCAGTACTTC.

This clone has a single count. The J gene is TRBJ2-5, the V gene TRBV29-1; possibly TRBD2 for D (6 bases). Looked up from germline, CDR1 is SQVTM and CDR2 is ANQGSEA. The V and J ends lost 4 bases and 0 bases respectively, with 9 bases between them. This CDR3 spans 13 amino acids. The CDR3 DNA follows: TGCAGCGTTGCCGGGAGCAACCAAGAGACCCAGTACTTC. Protein: CSVAGSNQETQYF.

This sequence joins TRBV30 and TRBJ1-2, with 7 positions matching TRBD1. The CDR3 contains 12 residues. The V gene's germline CDR1 is GTSNPN and CDR2 SVGIG (reference sequence). After removal of 5 bases from V and 4 bases from J, the junction contained 4 bases not matched to a gene. The CDR3 region is CAWPDRVYGYTF. DNA for the CDR3: TGTGCCTGGCCTGACAGGGTCTATGGCTACACCTTC.

The V gene is TRBV7-6, the J gene TRBJ2-1; D gene unclear. CDR3 length: 16 amino acids. Germline lookup yields CDR1 SGHVS and CDR2 FNYEAQ. V was cut by 6 bases and J by 7 bases, with 22 bases left in between. In DNA form, the CDR3 reads TGTGCCAGCAGTTCCCCTCAGTCAACTACTTGGAATGAGCAGTTCTTC. This encodes CASSSPQSTTWNEQFF. Based on the CDR3 plus reference TRBV7-6 and TRBJ2-1, the full variable domain is GAGVSQSPRYKVTKRGQDVALRCDPISGHVSLYWYRQALGQGPEFLTYFNYEAQQDKSGLPNDRFSAERPEGSISTLTIQRTEQRDSAMYRCASSSPQSTTWNEQFFGPGTRLTVL.

V and J are TRBV27 and TRBJ1-5; no firm D call. The CDR3 extends over 13 amino acids. With 4 bases removed from V and 11 bases from J, the gap between germline ends came to 15 bases. Germline assignment: CDR1 MNHEY and CDR2 SMNVEV (reference sequence). CDR3 sequence (DNA): TGTGCCAGCAGTTCTTACGGGTTAGGTACCCAGCATTTT. Protein sequence: CASSSYGLGTQHF.

The chain uses TRBV7-6 and TRBJ2-5; either TRBD1 or TRBD2 may fit D (5 bases each). This CDR3 has 13 residues. CDR1 SGHVS and CDR2 FNYEAQ come from the germline V gene. V lost 5 bases and J lost 5, with 12 bases in between. The CDR3 bases are TGTGCCAGCAGCGGCTGGGACGGCGAGACCCAGTACTTC. Translation gives CASSGWDGETQYF.

The chain is built from TRBV11-2 and TRBJ2-3; 8 bases map to TRBD1. The V gene's germline CDR1 is SGHAT and CDR2 FQNNGV. The length of the CDR3 is 14 residues. Trimming removed 5 bases from V and 7 bases from J; junction bases left unmatched: 8. CDR3 DNA: TGTGCCAGCAGCCCGCGGACAGGGAGAAATACGCAGTATTTT. Translated: CASSPRTGRNTQYF.

V is TRBV27 and J is TRBJ1-1, with D tentatively TRBD1 (5 bases). Germline CDR1 is MNHEY and CDR2 is SMNVEV (reference sequence). This CDR3 is 14 amino acids long. Between the trimmed V and J ends, which lost 0 bases and 11 bases, there was a span of 16 bases. CDR3 protein: CASSLSPSGARAFF. CDR3 bases: TGTGCCAGCAGTTTATCGCCCTCCGGGGCGCGGGCTTTCTTT.

V and J are TRBV5-1 and TRBJ1-4, with no clear D. Germline CDR1 is SGHRS and CDR2 is YFSETQ. V lost 2 bases, J lost 5 bases, and 7 bases lay in between. CDR3 size: 13 residues. As DNA, the CDR3 is TGCGCCAGCAGCTTTCCTGGGAATGAAAAACTGTTTTTT. It is translated as CASSFPGNEKLFF.

This chain uses TRBV7-9 with TRBJ1-5, with 8 bases fitting TRBD1. V shed 4 bases, J shed 5 bases, and the junction held 1 base outside the gene matches. Germline assignment: CDR1 SEHNR and CDR2 FQNEAQ (reference sequence). The CDR3 is 13 residues long. The CDR3 region is CASSSQGDQPQHF. For the CDR3, the DNA is TGTGCCAGCAGCTCACAGGGGGATCAGCCCCAGCATTTT.